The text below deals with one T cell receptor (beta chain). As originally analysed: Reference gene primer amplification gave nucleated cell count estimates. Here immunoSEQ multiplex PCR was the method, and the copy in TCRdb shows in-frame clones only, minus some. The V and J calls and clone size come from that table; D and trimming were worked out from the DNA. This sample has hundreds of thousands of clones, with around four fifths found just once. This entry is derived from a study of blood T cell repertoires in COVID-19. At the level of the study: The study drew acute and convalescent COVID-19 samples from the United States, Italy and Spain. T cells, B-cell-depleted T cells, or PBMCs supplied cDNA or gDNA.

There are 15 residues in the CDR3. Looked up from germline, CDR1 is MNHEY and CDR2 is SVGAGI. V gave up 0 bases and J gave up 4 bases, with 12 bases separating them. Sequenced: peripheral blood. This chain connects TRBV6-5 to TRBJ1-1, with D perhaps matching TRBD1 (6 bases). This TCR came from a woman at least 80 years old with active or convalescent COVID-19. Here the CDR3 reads CASSYSTRGSTEAFF. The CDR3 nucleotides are TGTGCCAGCAGTTACTCGACAAGGGGGAGCACTGAAGCTTTCTTT.